The source of this TCR beta chain is a study of T cells in Graves' hyperthyroidism and ophthalmopathy. RNA transcripts yielded amplified TCR beta CDR3 regions. Primed by the HTBI set, a first-round RT-PCR was run on the TCR CDR3. TCRdb redid the calling of the multiplex PCR reads with MiXCR, one entry per CDR3 protein. This table has 500,000 or so distinct CDR3 sequences, 15% to 20% appearing once. This clonotype was found many times. Its antigen is undetermined. Notes on the study in general: Ophthalmopathy, as predicted by the model, came a median about seven months after the prediction.

The V segment lost 3 bases and the J segment 2 bases; nucleotides outside the gene matches: 5. The CDR3 totals 15 residues. Each 10 ml fresh peripheral blood draw supplied the PBMCs. The sequence came from a woman younger than 45 with Graves' ophthalmopathy. V and J are TRBV12-3 or TRBV12-4 and TRBJ2-3, with 7 bases aligning to TRBD2. Source material: blood. The CDR3, as DNA: TGTGCCAGCAGTTTGTGGGGACTAAACACAGATACGCAGTATTTT. This codes for CASSLWGLNTDTQYF.